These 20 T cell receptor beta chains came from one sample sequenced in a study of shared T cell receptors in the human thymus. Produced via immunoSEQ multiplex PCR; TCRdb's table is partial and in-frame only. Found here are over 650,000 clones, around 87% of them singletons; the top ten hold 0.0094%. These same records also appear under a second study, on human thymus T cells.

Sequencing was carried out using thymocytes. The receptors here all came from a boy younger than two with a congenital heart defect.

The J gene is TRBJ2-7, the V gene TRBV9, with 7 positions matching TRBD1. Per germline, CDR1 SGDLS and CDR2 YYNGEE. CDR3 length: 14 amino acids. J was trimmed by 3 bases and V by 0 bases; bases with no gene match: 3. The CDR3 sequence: CASSVGDSHYEQYF. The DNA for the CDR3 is TGTGCCAGCAGCGTAGGGGACAGCCACTACGAGCAGTACTTC.

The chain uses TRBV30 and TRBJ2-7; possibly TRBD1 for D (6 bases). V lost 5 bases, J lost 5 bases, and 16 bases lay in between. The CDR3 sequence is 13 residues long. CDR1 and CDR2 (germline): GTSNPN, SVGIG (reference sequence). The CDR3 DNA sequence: TGTGCCTGGTTAGGGGGACATCGGGACGAGCAGTACTTC. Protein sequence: CAWLGGHRDEQYF.

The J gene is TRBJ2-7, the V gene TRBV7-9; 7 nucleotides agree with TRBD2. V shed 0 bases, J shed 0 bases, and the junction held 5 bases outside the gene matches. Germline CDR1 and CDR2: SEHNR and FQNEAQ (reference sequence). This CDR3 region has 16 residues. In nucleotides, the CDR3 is TGTGCCAGCAGCTTAGCGAAATCGGGGGGCTCCTACGAGCAGTACTTC. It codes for CASSLAKSGGSYEQYF. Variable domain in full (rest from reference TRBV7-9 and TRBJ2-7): DTGVSQNPRHKITKRGQNVTFRCDPISEHNRLYWYRQTLGQGPEFLTYFQNEAQLEKSRLLSDRFSAERPKGSFSTLEIQRTEQGDSAMYLCASSLAKSGGSYEQYFGPGTRLTVT.

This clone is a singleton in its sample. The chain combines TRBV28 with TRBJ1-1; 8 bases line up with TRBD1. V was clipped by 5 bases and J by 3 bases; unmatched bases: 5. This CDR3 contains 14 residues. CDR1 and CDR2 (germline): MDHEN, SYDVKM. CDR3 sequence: CASSGTGGDTEAFF. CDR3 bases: TGTGCCAGCAGTGGAACAGGGGGGGACACTGAAGCTTTCTTT.

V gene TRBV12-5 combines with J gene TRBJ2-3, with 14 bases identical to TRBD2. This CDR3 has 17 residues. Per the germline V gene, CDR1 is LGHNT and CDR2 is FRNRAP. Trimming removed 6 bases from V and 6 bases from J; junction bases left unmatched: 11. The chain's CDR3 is CASGLPTSGRVGDTQYF. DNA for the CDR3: TGTGCTAGTGGCCTTCCGACTAGCGGGAGGGTAGGGGATACGCAGTATTTT.

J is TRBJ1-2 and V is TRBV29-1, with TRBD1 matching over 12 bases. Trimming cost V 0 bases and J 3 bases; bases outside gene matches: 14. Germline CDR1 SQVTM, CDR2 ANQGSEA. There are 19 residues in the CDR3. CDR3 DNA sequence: TGCAGCGTTGAAGATCATAACTCCGGGACAGGGGGCCCGGACTATGGCTACACCTTC. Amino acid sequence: CSVEDHNSGTGGPDYGYTF. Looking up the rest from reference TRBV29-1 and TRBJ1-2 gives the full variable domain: SAVISQKPSRDICQRGTSLTIQCQVDSQVTMMFWYRQQPGQSLTLIATANQGSEATYESGFVIDKFPISRPNLTFSTLTVSNMSPEDSSIYLCSVEDHNSGTGGPDYGYTFGSGTRLTVV.

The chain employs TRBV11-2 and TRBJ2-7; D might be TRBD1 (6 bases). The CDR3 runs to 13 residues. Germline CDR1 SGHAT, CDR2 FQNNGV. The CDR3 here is CGVDGTHTYEQYF. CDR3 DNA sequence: TGTGGAGTTGACGGGACACATACCTACGAGCAGTACTTC. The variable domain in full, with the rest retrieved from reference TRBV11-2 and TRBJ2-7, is EAGVAQSPRYKIIEKRQSVAFWCNPISGHATLYWYQQILGQGPKLLIQFQNNGVVDDSQLPKDRFSAERLKGVDSTLKIQPAKLEDSAVYLCGVDGTHTYEQYFGPGTRLTVT.

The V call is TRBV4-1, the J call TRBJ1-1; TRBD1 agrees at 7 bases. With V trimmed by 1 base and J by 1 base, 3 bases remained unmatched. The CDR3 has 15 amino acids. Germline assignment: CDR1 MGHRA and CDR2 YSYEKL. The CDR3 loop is CASSQAGQENTEAFF. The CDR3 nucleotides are TGCGCCAGCAGCCAAGCCGGACAGGAGAACACTGAAGCTTTCTTT.

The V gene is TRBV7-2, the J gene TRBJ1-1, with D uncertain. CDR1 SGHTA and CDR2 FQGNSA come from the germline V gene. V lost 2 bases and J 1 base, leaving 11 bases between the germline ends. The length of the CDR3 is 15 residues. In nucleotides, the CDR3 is TGTGCCAGCAGCTTATTGGTGGTCGGGAACACTGAAGCTTTCTTT. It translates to CASSLLVVGNTEAFF.

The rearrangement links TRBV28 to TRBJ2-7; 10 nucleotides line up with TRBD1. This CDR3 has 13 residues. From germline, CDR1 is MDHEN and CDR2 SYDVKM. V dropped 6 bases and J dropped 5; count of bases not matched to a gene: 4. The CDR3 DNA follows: TGTGCCAGCAGCGACAGGGGGCAAAACGAGCAGTACTTC. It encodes CASSDRGQNEQYF.

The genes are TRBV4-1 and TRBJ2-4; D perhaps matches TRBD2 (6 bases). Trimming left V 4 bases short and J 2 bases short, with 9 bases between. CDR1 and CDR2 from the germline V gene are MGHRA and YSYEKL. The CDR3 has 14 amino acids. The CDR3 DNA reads TGCGCCAGCAGCCCCGGGAGATCCAAAAACATTCAGTACTTC. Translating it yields CASSPGRSKNIQYF.

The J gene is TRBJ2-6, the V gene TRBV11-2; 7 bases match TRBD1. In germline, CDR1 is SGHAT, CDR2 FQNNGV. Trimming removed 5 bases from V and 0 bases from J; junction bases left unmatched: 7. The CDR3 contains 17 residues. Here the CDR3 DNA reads TGTGCCAGCAGCGTCCAAACAGGGGACTCTGGGGCCAACGTCCTGACTTTC. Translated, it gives CASSVQTGDSGANVLTF.

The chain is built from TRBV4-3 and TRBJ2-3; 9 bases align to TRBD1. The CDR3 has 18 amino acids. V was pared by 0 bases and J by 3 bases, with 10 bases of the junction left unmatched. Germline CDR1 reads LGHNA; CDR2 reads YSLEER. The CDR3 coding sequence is TGCGCCAGCAGCCAAGAGGTTCCGGACAGGGGTTTAACAGATACGCAGTATTTT. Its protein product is CASSQEVPDRGLTDTQYF.

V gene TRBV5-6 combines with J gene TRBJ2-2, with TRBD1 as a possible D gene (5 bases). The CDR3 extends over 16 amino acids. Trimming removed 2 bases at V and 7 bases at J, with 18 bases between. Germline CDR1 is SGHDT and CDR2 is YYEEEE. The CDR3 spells CASSLLPRAVHGELFF. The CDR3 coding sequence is TGTGCCAGCAGCTTACTCCCCAGGGCGGTACACGGGGAGCTGTTTTTT. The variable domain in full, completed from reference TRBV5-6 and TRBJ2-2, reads DAGVTQSPTHLIKTRGQQVTLRCSPKSGHDTVSWYQQALGQGPQFIFQYYEEEERQRGNFPDRFSGHQFPNYSSELNVNALLLGDSALYLCASSLLPRAVHGELFFGEGSRLTVL.

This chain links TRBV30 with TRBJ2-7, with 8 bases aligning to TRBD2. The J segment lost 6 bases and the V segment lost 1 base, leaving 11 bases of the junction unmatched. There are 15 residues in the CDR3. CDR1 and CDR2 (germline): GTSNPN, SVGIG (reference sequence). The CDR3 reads CAWSELSGGRGEQYF. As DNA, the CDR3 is TGTGCCTGGAGTGAATTGAGCGGGGGTAGGGGCGAGCAGTACTTC.

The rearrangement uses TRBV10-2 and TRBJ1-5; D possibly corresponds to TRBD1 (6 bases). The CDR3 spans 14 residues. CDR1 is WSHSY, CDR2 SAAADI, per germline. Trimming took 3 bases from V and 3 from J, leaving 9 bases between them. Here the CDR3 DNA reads TGCGCCAGCAGTGATTGGACAGCCAATCAGCCCCAGCATTTT. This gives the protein CASSDWTANQPQHF.

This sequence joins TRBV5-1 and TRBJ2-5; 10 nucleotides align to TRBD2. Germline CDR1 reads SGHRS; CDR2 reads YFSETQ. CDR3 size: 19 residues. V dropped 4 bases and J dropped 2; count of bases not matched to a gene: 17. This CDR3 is CASSPRGGLAGDLQETQYF. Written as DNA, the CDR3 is TGCGCCAGCAGCCCCCGGGGGGGGCTAGCGGGGGACCTACAAGAGACCCAGTACTTC.

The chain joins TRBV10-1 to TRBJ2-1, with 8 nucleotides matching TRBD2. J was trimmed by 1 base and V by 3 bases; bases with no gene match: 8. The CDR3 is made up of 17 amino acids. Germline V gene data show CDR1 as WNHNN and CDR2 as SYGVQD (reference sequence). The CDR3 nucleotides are TGCGCCAGCAGTGATCGGACTAGCAAAATGTCCTACAATGAGCAGTTCTTC. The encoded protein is CASSDRTSKMSYNEQFF.

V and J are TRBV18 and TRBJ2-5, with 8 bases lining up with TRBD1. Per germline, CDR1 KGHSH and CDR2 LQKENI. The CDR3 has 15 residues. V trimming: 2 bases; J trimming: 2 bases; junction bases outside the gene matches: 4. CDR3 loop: CASSPNRTGQETQYF. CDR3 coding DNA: TGTGCCAGCTCACCAAACCGGACAGGGCAAGAGACCCAGTACTTC. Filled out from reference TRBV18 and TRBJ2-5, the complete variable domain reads NAGVMQNPRHLVRRRGQEARLRCSPMKGHSHVYWYRQLPEEGLKFMVYLQKENIIDESGMPKERFSAEFPKEGPSILRIQQVVRGDSAAYFCASSPNRTGQETQYFGPGTRLLVL.

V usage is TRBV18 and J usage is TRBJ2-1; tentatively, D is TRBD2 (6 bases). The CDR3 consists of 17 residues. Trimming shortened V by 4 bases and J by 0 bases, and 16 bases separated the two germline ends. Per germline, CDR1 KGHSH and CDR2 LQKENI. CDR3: CASSRTAGMSSYNEQFF. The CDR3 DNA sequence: TGTGCCAGCTCACGCACGGCGGGGATGAGCTCCTACAATGAGCAGTTCTTC.